The rows below give T cell receptor beta chains drawn from one sample of a study of T-cell memory formation after mild COVID-19. TCRdb re-derived calls from the 5' RACE reads in MiXCR, one entry per CDR3 protein. Of 450,000 to 650,000 distinct CDR3 sequences listed, roughly a fifth are singletons. What was sequenced was PBMCs or a T cell subset sorted from them (not recorded which). The receptors were sampled from an adult woman who had mild COVID-19 (a few samples of this study predate the infection). Cell type and time point are not known. Both conserved end residues are part of each CDR3. A D gene is named only where the DNA matches it firmly. Expanded clones get a size class; other rows say once, few or many, or leave the size out.

size,J,D,V,CDR3,DNA
.,TRBJ2-3,TRBD1,TRBV9,CASSVPDRDRARTDTQYF,TGTGCCAGCAGCGTACCCGACCGGGACAGGGCGCGCACAGATACGCAGTATTTT
.,TRBJ2-7,TRBD2,TRBV3-1,CASSLLAEGGEQYF,TGTGCCAGCAGTCTACTAGCGGAGGGGGGTGAGCAGTACTTC
.,TRBJ1-1,TRBD1,TRBV18,CASSPPMRQGGTEAFF,TGTGCCAGCTCACCACCGATGAGACAGGGGGGCACTGAAGCTTTCTTT
.,TRBJ2-2,TRBD2,TRBV20-1,CSARVRTSGRAAGELFF,TGCAGTGCTAGAGTGCGGACTAGCGGGAGGGCCGCCGGGGAGCTGTTTTTT
.,TRBJ1-1,.,TRBV5-6,CASSSRLGPPEAFF,TGTGCCAGCAGTTCGCGTTTAGGGCCTCCAGAAGCTTTCTTT
few,TRBJ2-7,.,TRBV11-2,CASSLGISSSYEQYF,TGTGCCAGCAGCTTAGGGATTTCCAGCTCCTACGAGCAGTACTTC
.,TRBJ2-4,.,TRBV10-3,CAISETAENIQYF,TGTGCCATCAGTGAAACGGCTGAAAACATTCAGTACTTC
many,TRBJ2-1,.,TRBV12-3/TRBV12-4,CASNPTGRINNEQFF,TGTGCCAGCAACCCCACCGGGAGAATTAACAATGAGCAGTTCTTC
.,TRBJ2-7,TRBD1,TRBV7-9,CASSSDRVFEQYF,TGTGCCAGCAGCTCGGACAGGGTTTTCGAGCAGTACTTC
few,TRBJ2-3,.,TRBV28,CASSIRTDTQYF,TGTGCCAGCAGTATACGCACAGATACGCAGTATTTT
.,TRBJ1-3,.,TRBV29-1,CSLKSGNTIYF,TGCAGCCTTAAATCTGGAAACACCATATATTTT
.,TRBJ1-1,TRBD1,TRBV5-6,CASSGPGQIF,TGTGCCAGCAGCGGACCGGGACAGATCTTT
.,TRBJ2-7,TRBD2,TRBV4-2,CASSQDASGSWQYF,TGTGCCAGCAGCCAAGATGCTAGCGGGAGCTGGCAGTACTTC
few,TRBJ2-1,.,TRBV29-1,CSVEEGHGRDEQFF,TGCAGCGTTGAAGAGGGACACGGAAGGGATGAGCAGTTCTTC
few,TRBJ2-2,.,TRBV7-6,CASSRPRLQQGGELFF,TGTGCCAGCAGCCGTCCGCGACTTCAGCAGGGCGGGGAGCTGTTTTTT
.,TRBJ2-1,TRBD2,TRBV7-9,CASSLRGTGAGDEQFF,TGTGCCAGCAGCTTAAGGGGCACGGGAGCGGGAGATGAGCAGTTCTTC
.,TRBJ2-1,.,TRBV11-3,CASSLPALAGQFF,TGTGCCAGCAGCTTACCGGCACTGGCAGGGCAGTTCTTC
.,TRBJ2-1,.,TRBV20-1,CSAGGIYNEQFF,TGCAGTGCTGGGGGGATCTACAATGAGCAGTTCTTC
many,TRBJ2-5,.,TRBV7-2,CASSLAGGETQYF,TGTGCCAGCAGCTTAGCGGGAGGAGAGACCCAGTACTTC
.,TRBJ2-7,.,TRBV7-9,CASSLVSVLSYEQYF,TGTGCCAGCAGCTTGGTTAGCGTCCTATCCTACGAGCAGTACTTC
.,TRBJ2-7,.,TRBV4-2,CASSQAGSQYF,TGTGCCAGCAGCCAAGCAGGGTCGCAGTACTTC
few,TRBJ1-2,.,TRBV4-1,CASSRAARDYGYTF,TGCGCCAGCAGCCGGGCTGCCCGTGACTATGGCTACACCTTC
few,TRBJ2-7,TRBD1,TRBV30,CAYQQGNMREQYF,TGTGCCTACCAACAGGGGAATATGCGCGAGCAGTACTTC
many,TRBJ1-1,TRBD1,TRBV4-1,CASSQRDSDWTEAFF,TGCGCCAGCAGCCAGAGGGACAGCGATTGGACTGAAGCTTTCTTT
.,TRBJ1-2,.,TRBV5-6,CASSLERVGAFYGYTF,TGTGCCAGCAGCTTGGAACGGGTGGGAGCGTTCTATGGCTACACCTTC
many,TRBJ2-5,TRBD2,TRBV5-1,CASSLEVAGSQETQYF,TGCGCCAGCAGCTTGGAGGTAGCGGGGAGTCAAGAGACCCAGTACTTC
.,TRBJ2-5,TRBD2,TRBV6-5,CASSYSSTSGSYVGKTQYF,TGTGCCAGCAGTTACTCGAGCACTAGCGGGAGTTATGTTGGGAAGACCCAGTACTTC
many,TRBJ2-7,TRBD2,TRBV20-1,CSARTSGAYEQYF,TGCAGCGCAAGGACTAGCGGAGCCTACGAGCAGTACTTC
.,TRBJ2-5,.,TRBV20-1,CSARVLGGRSETQYF,TGCAGTGCTCGAGTTTTAGGGGGAAGGTCAGAGACCCAGTACTTC
few,TRBJ2-7,.,TRBV20-1,CSASPGRSYEQYF,TGCAGTGCTAGTCCGGGCAGATCCTACGAGCAGTACTTC
.,TRBJ1-2,.,TRBV11-2,CASSPYRRGGLHGYTF,TGTGCCAGCAGCCCATACCGGAGAGGAGGCCTACATGGCTACACCTTC
many,TRBJ2-7,TRBD2,TRBV7-2,CASSLVGTSGSRQYF,TGTGCCAGCAGCTTAGTTGGGACTAGCGGGAGTAGGCAGTACTTC
.,TRBJ2-2,.,TRBV4-2,CASSQESRGTGELFF,TGTGCCAGCAGCCAAGAAAGCAGGGGAACCGGGGAGCTGTTTTTT
once,TRBJ2-1,TRBD2,TRBV6-1,CASSAGLAGGNEQFF,TGTGCCAGCAGTGCGGGACTAGCGGGGGGGAATGAGCAGTTCTTC
.,TRBJ1-4,TRBD1,TRBV12-3/TRBV12-4,CASSLAGGQKLFF,TGTGCCAGCAGTTTGGCAGGGGGGCAAAAACTGTTTTTT
few,TRBJ2-7,.,TRBV29-1,CSVETTDLYEQYF,TGCAGCGTTGAAACGACAGATCTCTACGAGCAGTACTTC
.,TRBJ1-2,.,TRBV20-1,CSARIQARGYTF,TGCAGTGCTAGGATACAGGCCAGGGGCTACACCTTC
many,TRBJ1-1,.,TRBV10-3,CAISETVNTEAFF,TGTGCCATCAGTGAGACAGTGAACACTGAAGCTTTCTTT
few,TRBJ2-2,.,TRBV11-2,CASKGFAGTNTGELFF,TGTGCCAGCAAAGGGTTTGCGGGGACGAACACCGGGGAGCTGTTTTTT
few,TRBJ2-7,.,TRBV30,CAWSLRRRLEQYF,TGTGCCTGGAGTCTTCGACGGCGGCTCGAGCAGTACTTC
few,TRBJ2-6,TRBD1,TRBV6-6,CASKNGQGSGGANVLTF,TGTGCCAGCAAAAATGGACAGGGCTCGGGCGGGGCCAACGTCCTGACTTTC
.,TRBJ2-7,.,TRBV25-1,CASSDDTGVYEQYF,TGTGCCAGCAGTGACGACACGGGGGTATACGAGCAGTACTTC
.,TRBJ1-5,.,TRBV3-1,CASSQGELNQPQHF,TGTGCCAGCAGCCAAGGGGAGTTGAATCAGCCCCAGCATTTT
few,TRBJ1-2,.,TRBV5-5,CASSLWSGDYGYTF,TGTGCCAGCAGCCTTTGGTCGGGCGACTATGGCTACACCTTC
few,TRBJ1-2,.,TRBV12-3/TRBV12-4,CASSKQYGYTF,TGTGCCAGCTCTAAACAATATGGCTACACCTTC
.,TRBJ1-6,TRBD1,TRBV20-1,CSAGEGAGYNSPLHF,TGCAGTGCGGGGGAGGGGGCAGGCTATAATTCACCCCTCCACTTT